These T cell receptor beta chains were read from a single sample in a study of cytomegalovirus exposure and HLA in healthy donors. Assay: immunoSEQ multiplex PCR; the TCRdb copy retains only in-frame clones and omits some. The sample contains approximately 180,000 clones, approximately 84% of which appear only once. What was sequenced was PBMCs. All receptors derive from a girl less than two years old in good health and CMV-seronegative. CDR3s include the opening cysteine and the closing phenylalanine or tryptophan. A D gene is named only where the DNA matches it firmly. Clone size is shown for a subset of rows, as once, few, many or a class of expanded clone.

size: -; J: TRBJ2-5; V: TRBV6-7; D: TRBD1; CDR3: CASSVQGARETQYF; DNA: TGTGCCAGCAGTGTACAGGGGGCACGAGAGACCCAGTACTTC
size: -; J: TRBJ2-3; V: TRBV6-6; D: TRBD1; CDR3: CASSLGTGYTDTQYF; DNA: TGTGCCAGCAGCCTCGGGACAGGTTACACAGATACGCAGTATTTT
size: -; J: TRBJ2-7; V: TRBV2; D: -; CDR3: CASRSLRRHEQYF; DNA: TGTGCCAGCAGGAGCCTCCGCCGCCACGAGCAGTACTTC
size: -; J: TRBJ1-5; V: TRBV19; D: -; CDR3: CASSTVSYSNQPQHF; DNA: TGTGCCAGTAGTACTGTCAGTTATAGCAATCAGCCCCAGCATTTT
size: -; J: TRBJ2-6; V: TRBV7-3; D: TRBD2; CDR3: CASSLWLAGLSGANVLTF; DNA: TGTGCCAGCAGCTTATGGCTAGCGGGACTCTCTGGGGCCAACGTCCTGACTTTC
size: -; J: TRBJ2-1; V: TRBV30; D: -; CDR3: CAWSPRMRGSEQFF; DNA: TGTGCCTGGAGTCCCAGAATGAGAGGCTCTGAGCAGTTCTTC
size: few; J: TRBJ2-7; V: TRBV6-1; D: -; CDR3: CASSEYGLAGADEQYF; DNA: TGTGCCAGCAGTGAATATGGTTTGGCGGGGGCAGACGAGCAGTACTTC
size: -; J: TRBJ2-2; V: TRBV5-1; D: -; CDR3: CASSLRGNTGELFF; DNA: TGCGCCAGCAGCTTGCGGGGGAACACCGGGGAGCTGTTTTTT
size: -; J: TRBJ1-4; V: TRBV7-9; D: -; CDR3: CASSSQGRVSEKLFF; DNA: TGTGCCAGCAGCTCCCAAGGGAGGGTATCTGAAAAACTGTTTTTT
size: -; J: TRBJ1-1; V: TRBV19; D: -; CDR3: CASSMGQYTEAFF; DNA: TGTGCCAGTAGTATGGGGCAGTACACTGAAGCTTTCTTT
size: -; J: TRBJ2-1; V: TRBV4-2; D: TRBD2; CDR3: CASSHGRANEQFF; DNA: TGTGCCAGCAGCCACGGGAGGGCCAATGAGCAGTTCTTC
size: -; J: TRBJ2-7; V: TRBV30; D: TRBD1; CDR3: CALSGTGVFYEQYF; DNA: TGTGCCTTGTCCGGGACAGGGGTTTTTTACGAGCAGTACTTC
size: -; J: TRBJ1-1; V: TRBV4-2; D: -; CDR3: CASSQDGTAGGTEAFF; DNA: TGTGCCAGCAGCCAAGATGGAACCGCTGGCGGCACTGAAGCTTTCTTT
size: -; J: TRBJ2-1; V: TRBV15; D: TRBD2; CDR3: CATSRGREGYEQFF; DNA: TGTGCCACCAGCAGAGGGCGGGAGGGCTATGAGCAGTTCTTC
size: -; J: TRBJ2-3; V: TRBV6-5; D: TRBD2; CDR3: CASSLTSGAGDTQYF; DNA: TGTGCCAGCAGCCTGACTAGCGGGGCGGGAGATACGCAGTATTTT
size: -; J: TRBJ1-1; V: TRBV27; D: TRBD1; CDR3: CASSLTGRLMNTEAFF; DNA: TGTGCCAGCAGTCTGACAGGGAGACTAATGAACACTGAAGCTTTCTTT
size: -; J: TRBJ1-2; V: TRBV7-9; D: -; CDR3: CASSPGEGYTF; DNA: TGTGCCAGCAGCCCAGGTGAAGGCTACACCTTC
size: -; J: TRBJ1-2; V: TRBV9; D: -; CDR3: CASSSPEPYTF; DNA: TGTGCCAGCAGCTCCCCGGAGCCCTACACCTTC
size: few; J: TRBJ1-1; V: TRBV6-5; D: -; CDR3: CASSYSTREWDTEAFF; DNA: TGTGCCAGCAGTTACTCAACCAGGGAATGGGACACTGAAGCTTTCTTT
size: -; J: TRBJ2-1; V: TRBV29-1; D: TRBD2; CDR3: CSILAGGTINEQFF; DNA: TGCAGCATCTTAGCGGGAGGAACAATCAATGAGCAGTTCTTC
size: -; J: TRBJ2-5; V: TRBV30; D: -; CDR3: CAWSRGQAETQYF; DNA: TGTGCCTGGAGCCGAGGACAAGCGGAGACCCAGTACTTC
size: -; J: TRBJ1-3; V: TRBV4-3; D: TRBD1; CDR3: CASSQETGGAGNTIYF; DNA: TGCGCCAGCAGCCAAGAAACAGGGGGCGCTGGAAACACCATATATTTT
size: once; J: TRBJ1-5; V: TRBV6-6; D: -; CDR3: CASSYRQESNQPQHF; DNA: TGTGCCAGCAGTTACAGGCAGGAAAGCAATCAGCCCCAGCATTTT
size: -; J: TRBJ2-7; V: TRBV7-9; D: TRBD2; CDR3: CASSLAPGLDDEQYF; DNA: TGTGCCAGCAGCTTAGCCCCGGGACTAGATGACGAGCAGTACTTC
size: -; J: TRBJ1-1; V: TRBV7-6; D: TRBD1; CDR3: CASSSRTGLNTEAFF; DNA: TGTGCCAGCAGCTCCCGGACAGGCTTGAACACTGAAGCTTTCTTT
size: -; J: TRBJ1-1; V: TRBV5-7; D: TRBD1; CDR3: CASKTGLSIEAFF; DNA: TGTGCCAGTAAGACAGGGCTGTCAATTGAAGCTTTCTTT
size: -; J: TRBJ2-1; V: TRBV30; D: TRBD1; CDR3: CAWMNFGRDREFF; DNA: TGTGCCTGGATGAATTTTGGTCGGGACAGGGAGTTCTTC
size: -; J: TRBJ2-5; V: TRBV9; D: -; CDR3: CASSVPAGFQFILCEETQYF; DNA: TGTGCCAGCAGCGTACCGGCGGGGTTTCAGTTTATTTTATGCGAAGAGACCCAGTACTTC
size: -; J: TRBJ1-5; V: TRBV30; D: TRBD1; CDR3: CAWNSGGRNQPQHF; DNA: TGTGCCTGGAATTCAGGGGGCCGCAATCAGCCCCAGCATTTT
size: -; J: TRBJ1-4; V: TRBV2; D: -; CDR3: CASSEALGVRGKLFF; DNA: TGTGCCAGCAGTGAAGCGCTCGGGGTAAGAGGAAAACTGTTTTTT
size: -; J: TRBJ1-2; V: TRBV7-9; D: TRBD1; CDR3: CSSSFIVQGAVYGYTF; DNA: TGTTCCAGCAGCTTCATTGTTCAGGGGGCCGTCTATGGCTACACCTTC
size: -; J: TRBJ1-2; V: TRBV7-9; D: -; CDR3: CSSSFNTVYGYTF; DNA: TGTTCCAGCAGCTTTAACACAGTCTATGGCTACACCTTC
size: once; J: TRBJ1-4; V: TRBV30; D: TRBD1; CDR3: CAWTGTDNEKLFF; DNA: TGTGCCTGGACCGGGACAGATAATGAAAAACTGTTTTTT
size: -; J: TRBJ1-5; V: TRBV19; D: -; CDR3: CASTRQGNQPQHF; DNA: TGTGCCAGTACCCGACAGGGCAATCAGCCCCAGCATTTT
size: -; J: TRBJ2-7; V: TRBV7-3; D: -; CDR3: CASSLNRDYEQYF; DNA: TGTGCCAGCAGCCTGAACAGGGACTACGAGCAGTACTTC
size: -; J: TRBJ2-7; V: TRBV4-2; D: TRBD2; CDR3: CASSQEGTLAGGYEQYF; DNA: TGTGCCAGCAGCCAAGAGGGGACCCTAGCGGGAGGCTACGAGCAGTACTTC
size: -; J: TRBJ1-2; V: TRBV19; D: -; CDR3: CVSGWYSGYTF; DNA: TGTGTCTCAGGGTGGTATTCCGGCTACACCTTC
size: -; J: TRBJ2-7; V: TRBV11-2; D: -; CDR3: CASSPGYLYEQYF; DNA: TGTGCCAGCAGCCCCGGTTACTTGTACGAGCAGTACTTC
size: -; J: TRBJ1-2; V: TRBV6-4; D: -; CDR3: CATGSGMWVGGYTF; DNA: TGTGCCACCGGGTCGGGGATGTGGGTTGGGGGCTACACCTTC
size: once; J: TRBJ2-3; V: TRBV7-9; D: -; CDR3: CASSQAGSTDTQYF; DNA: TGTGCCAGCAGCCAAGCGGGCAGCACAGATACGCAGTATTTT
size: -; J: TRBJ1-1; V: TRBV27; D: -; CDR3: CASSGGPWNTEAFF; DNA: TGTGCCAGCAGTGGAGGGCCCTGGAACACTGAAGCTTTCTTT
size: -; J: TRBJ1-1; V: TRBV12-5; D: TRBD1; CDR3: CASGWDSYEAFF; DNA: TGTGCTAGTGGCTGGGACAGCTATGAAGCTTTCTTT